The clone carrying this T cell receptor (beta chain) was seen more than once but under ten times. This sample was included in a study of T cells after yellow fever vaccination. TCRdb reprocessed the 5' RACE reads via MiXCR and lists one record per CDR3 protein. The repertoire consists of about 340,000 distinct CDR3 sequences, with around 4.1% occurring once and the leading ten covering more than 20%. This TCR came from a man aged 18 to 30 who received the YFV17D yellow fever vaccine. The material was PBMCs, obtained 5 days after the yellow fever booster vaccination.

The CDR3 is CASSPLPGETQYF. In DNA form, the CDR3 reads TGTGCCAGCTCACCACTACCCGGGGAGACCCAGTACTTC. This chain uses TRBV18 with TRBJ2-5, with no clear D. V was cut by 1 base and J by 5 bases, with 8 bases left in between. The germline gives CDR1 KGHSH, CDR2 LQKENI. CDR3 length: 13 residues.